Given below is one T cell receptor beta chain in context. Its matching antigen is unknown. From the germline J gene comes the end of the CDR3, since the read stops 3 residues before it. This sample is part of a study of T cells in women clearing cervical HPV infection. Whole-study findings and limits: Timing of associations relative to infection is unclear; T-cell subsets were not isolated. Cases carried less TRBV6-7 than controls: around 0.11% versus 0.15%.

Germline V gene lookup returns CDR1 SNHLY and CDR2 FYNNEI. The CDR3 is made up of 14 amino acids. With 10 bases clipped from V and 3 bases from J, the junction kept 9 bases outside the gene matches. Sequencing used immunoSEQ multiplex PCR; TCRdb keeps in-frame clones, though not all of them. The listing records 30,000 or so clones. The specimen was blood buffy coat. V usage is TRBV2 and J usage is TRBJ2-7; 10 bases map to TRBD2. This clonotype was sampled from a woman aged 18 to 75 with a cervical HPV16 infection that either progressed to CIN3+ or cleared (not recorded which). The part of the CDR3 DNA that was read is TGTGCCATTAAAGGACTAGCGGCACACTACGAG. Translated: CAIKGLAAHYE. The CDR3 reads in full as CAIKGLAAHYEQYF.